This T cell receptor (beta chain) was obtained from a study of T cell responses to AZD1222 COVID-19 vaccine. For the study at large: Whether given at about 4 or about 12 weeks, second doses were pooled.

As concerns this clone: Its matching antigen is unknown.

Generated by immunoSEQ multiplex PCR, the TCRdb table keeps only in-frame clones and is missing some. Of under 150,000 clones in the sample, under 95% are singletons; the top ten hold roughly 5%. The CDR3 has 13 amino acids. The V end was cut by 2 bases, the J end by 5 bases, with 9 bases between. Germline assignment: CDR1 LGHDT and CDR2 YNNKEL (reference sequence). Study conclusions and caveats: Two AZD1222 administrations were followed by greater Spike-specific TCR breadth and depth. White British donors predominated, females outnumbered males, and clonal diversity was possibly underestimated. It was only after the peak T cell response that any repertoires were sampled.

The sequences come from peripheral blood, collected on day 0 of AZD1222 vaccination. The chain links TRBV3-1 (or the pseudogene TRBV3-2) to TRBJ2-5; D uncertain. This receptor was taken from an adult in good health. The CDR3 bases are TGTGCCAGCAGCCAATATAACGAGGAGACCCAGTACTTC. Amino acids: CASSQYNEETQYF.